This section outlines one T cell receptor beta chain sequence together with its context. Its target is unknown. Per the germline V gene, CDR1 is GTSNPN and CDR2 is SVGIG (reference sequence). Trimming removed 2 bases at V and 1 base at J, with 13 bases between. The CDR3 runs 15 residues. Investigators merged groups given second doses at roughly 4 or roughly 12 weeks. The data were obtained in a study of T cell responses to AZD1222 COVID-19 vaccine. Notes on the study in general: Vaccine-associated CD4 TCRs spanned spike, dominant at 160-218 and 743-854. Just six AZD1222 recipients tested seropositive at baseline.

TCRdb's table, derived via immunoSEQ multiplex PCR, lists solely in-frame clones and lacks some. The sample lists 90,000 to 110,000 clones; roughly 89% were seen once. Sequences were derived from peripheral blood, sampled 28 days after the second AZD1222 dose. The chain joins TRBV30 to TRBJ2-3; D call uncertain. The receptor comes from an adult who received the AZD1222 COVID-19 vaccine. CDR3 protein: CAWSPPQPGTDTQYF. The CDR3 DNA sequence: TGTGCCTGGAGTCCCCCGCAACCAGGCACAGATACGCAGTATTTT.